The TCR beta chain under discussion was sequenced for a study of technical replicates of blood from a few donors. TCRdb keeps only in-frame clones here, not all; method: immunoSEQ multiplex PCR. Among fewer than 100,000 clones listed, 90% to 96% were seen once. This CDR3 contains 13 residues. Germline V gives CDR1 SQVTM, CDR2 ANQGSEA. V lost 4 bases and J 4 bases, leaving 13 bases between the germline ends. Source material: T cells isolated from PBMCs. The receptor comes from a human donor in good health. This chain connects TRBV29-1 to TRBJ2-5; D perhaps matches TRBD1 (5 bases). The CDR3 DNA sequence: TGCAGCGTTGTAGGGGCAGGGCCAGAGACCCAGTACTTC. This sequence encodes CSVVGAGPETQYF.